What follows is one T cell receptor (beta chain) and its context. These data originate in a study of blood T cell repertoires in COVID-19. Trimming cost V 1 base and J 2 bases; bases outside gene matches: 2. The CDR3 runs to 15 residues. In germline, CDR1 is LNHNV, CDR2 YYDKDF (reference sequence). Clones were sequenced by immunoSEQ multiplex PCR, and TCRdb holds only the in-frame ones, with some missing. The sample consists of approximately 230,000 clones, about 80% of them appearing once. The source is an elderly man with acute or convalescent COVID-19. The rearrangement links TRBV15 to TRBJ1-5; TRBD1 matches 7 bases. The sample was peripheral blood. CDR3 in DNA: TGTGCCACCAGCAGAGGGGACAGTCGCAATCAGCCCCAGCATTTT. Amino acid sequence: CATSRGDSRNQPQHF.